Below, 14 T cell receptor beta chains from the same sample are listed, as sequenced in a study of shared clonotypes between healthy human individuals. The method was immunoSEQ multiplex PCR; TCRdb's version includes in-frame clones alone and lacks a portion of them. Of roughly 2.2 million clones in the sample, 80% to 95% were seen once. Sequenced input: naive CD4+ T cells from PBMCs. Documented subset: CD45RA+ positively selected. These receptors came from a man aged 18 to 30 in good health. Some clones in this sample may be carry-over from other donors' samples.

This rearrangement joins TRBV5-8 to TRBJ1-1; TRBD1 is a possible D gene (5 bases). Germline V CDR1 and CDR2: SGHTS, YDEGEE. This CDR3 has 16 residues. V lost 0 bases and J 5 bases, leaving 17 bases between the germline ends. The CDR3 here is CASSLGGGQGGTEAFF. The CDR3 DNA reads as TGTGCCAGCAGCTTGGGTGGTGGGCAGGGTGGAACTGAAGCTTTCTTT.

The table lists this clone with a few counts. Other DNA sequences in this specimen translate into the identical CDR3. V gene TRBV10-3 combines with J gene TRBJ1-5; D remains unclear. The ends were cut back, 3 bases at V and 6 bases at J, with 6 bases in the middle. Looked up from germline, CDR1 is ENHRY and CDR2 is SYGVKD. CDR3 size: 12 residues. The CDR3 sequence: CAISEVGQPQHF. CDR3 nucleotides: TGTGCCATCAGTGAAGTGGGTCAGCCCCAGCATTTT.

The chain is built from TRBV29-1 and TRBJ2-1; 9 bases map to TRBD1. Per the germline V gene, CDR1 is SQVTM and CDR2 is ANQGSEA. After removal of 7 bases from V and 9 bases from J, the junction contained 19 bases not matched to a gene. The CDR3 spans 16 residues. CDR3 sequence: CSADPRWGQGNSEQFF. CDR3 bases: TGCAGCGCTGACCCCAGGTGGGGACAGGGAAACTCTGAGCAGTTCTTC.

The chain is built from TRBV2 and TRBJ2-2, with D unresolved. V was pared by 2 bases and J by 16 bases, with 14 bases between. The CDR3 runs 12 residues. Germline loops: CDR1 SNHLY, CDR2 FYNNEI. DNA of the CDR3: TGTGCCAGCAGTGAAAGGTGGCCTGAACCGTTTTTT. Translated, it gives CASSERWPEPFF.

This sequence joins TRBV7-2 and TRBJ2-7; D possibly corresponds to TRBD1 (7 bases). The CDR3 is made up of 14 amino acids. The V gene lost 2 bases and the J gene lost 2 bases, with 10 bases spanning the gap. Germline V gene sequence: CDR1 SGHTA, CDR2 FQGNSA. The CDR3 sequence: CASSLQGGTYEQYF. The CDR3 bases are TGTGCCAGCAGCTTACAGGGGGGCACCTACGAGCAGTACTTC. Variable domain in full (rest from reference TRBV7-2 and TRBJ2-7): GAGVSQSPSNKVTEKGKDVELRCDPISGHTALYWYRQSLGQGLEFLIYFQGNSAPDKSGLPSDRFSAERTGGSVSTLTIQRTQQEDSAVYLCASSLQGGTYEQYFGPGTRLTVT.

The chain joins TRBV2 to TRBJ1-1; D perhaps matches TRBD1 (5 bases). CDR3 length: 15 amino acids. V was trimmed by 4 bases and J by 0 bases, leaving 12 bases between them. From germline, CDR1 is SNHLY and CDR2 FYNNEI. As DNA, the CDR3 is TGTGCCAGCAGTGCGAGACAGAACCTGAACACTGAAGCTTTCTTT. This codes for CASSARQNLNTEAFF.

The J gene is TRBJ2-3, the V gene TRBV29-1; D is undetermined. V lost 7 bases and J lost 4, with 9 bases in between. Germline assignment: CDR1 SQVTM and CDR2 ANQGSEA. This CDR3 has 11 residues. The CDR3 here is CSESVADTQYF. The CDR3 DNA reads TGCAGCGAATCCGTGGCAGATACGCAGTATTTT.

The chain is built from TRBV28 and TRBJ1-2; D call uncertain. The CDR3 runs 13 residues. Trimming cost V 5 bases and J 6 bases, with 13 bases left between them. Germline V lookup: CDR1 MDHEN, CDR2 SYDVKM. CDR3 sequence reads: CASSPDPAHGYTF. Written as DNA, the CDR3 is TGTGCCAGCAGTCCTGATCCTGCGCATGGCTACACCTTC.

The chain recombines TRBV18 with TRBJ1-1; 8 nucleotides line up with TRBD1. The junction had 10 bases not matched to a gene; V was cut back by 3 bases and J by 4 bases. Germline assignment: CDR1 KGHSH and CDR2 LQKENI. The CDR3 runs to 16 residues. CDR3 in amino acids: CASSPSRDRPGTEAFF. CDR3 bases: TGTGCCAGCTCACCGTCCCGGGACAGGCCTGGCACTGAAGCTTTCTTT.

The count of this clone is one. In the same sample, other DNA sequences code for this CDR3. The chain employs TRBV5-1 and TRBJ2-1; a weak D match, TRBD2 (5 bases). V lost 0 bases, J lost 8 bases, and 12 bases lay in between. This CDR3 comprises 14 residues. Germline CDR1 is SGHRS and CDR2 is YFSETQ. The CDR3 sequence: CASSLVSGIDEQFF. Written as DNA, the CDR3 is TGCGCCAGCAGCTTGGTTTCGGGAATCGATGAGCAGTTCTTC.

DNA of the CDR3: TGTGCCAGCAGCCCTACTAGCGGGAGAGTCAGTGAGCAGTTCTTC. Translated: CASSPTSGRVSEQFF. The V call is TRBV28, the J call TRBJ2-1, with 11 bases that match TRBD2. With 6 bases clipped from V and 9 bases from J, the junction kept 10 bases outside the gene matches. The CDR3 has 15 amino acids. Germline V CDR1 and CDR2: MDHEN, SYDVKM. Complete variable domain (other parts from reference TRBV28 and TRBJ2-1): DVKVTQSSRYLVKRTGEKVFLECVQDMDHENMFWYRQDPGLGLRLIYFSYDVKMKEKGDIPEGYSVSREKKERFSLILESASTNQTSMYLCASSPTSGRVSEQFFGPGTRLTVL.

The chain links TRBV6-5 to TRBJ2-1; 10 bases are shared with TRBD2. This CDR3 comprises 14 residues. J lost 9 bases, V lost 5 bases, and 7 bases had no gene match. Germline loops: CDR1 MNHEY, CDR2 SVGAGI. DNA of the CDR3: TGTGCCAGCAGTAGCGGGAGGGCCTCGGCTGAGCAGTTCTTC. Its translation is CASSSGRASAEQFF.

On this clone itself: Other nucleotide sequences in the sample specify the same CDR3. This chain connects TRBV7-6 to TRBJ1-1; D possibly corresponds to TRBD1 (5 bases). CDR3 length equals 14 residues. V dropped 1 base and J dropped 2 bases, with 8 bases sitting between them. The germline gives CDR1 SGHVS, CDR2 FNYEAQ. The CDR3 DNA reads TGTGCCAGCAGCTTAGTTGGGGGAAACACTGAAGCTTTCTTT. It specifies CASSLVGGNTEAFF.

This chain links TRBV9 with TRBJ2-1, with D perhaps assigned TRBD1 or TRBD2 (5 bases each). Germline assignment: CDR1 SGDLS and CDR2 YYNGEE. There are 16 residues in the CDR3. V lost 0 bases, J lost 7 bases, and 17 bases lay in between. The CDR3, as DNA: TGTGCCAGCAGCGTAGCAACGGGGCGAAACCAAAATGAGCAGTTCTTC. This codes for CASSVATGRNQNEQFF.